This is a list of T cell receptor beta chains from one sample in a study of T-cell memory formation after mild COVID-19. TCRdb passed the 5' RACE reads through MiXCR, listing each CDR3 protein once. Among 35,000 to 40,000 distinct CDR3 sequences listed, about 6.7% were seen once. The sequencing sample was made of PBMCs or a T cell subset sorted from them (not recorded which). These receptors were collected from an adult who had mild COVID-19 (a few samples of this study predate the infection). Cell type and time point are not known. CDR3s include the opening cysteine and the closing phenylalanine or tryptophan. A D gene is named only where the DNA matches it firmly. Some rows have no size entry. The others give once, few or many, or a class for an expanded clone.

abundance: many
d_gene: -
len: 14
v_gene: TRBV7-9
j_gene: TRBJ1-1
CDR3nt: TGTGCCAGCAGCTCCCAGGGGACGAACACTGAAGCTTTCTTT
CDR3aa: CASSSQGTNTEAFF

abundance: -
d_gene: -
len: 16
v_gene: TRBV5-1
j_gene: TRBJ1-5
CDR3nt: TGCGCCAGCAGCTCGGAACCCTTGGGCTCCAATCAGCCCCAGCATTTT
CDR3aa: CASSSEPLGSNQPQHF

abundance: -
d_gene: -
len: 13
v_gene: TRBV20-1
j_gene: TRBJ2-7
CDR3nt: TGCAGTGCTGACAGGATTTCTACCTACGAGCAGTACTTC
CDR3aa: CSADRISTYEQYF

abundance: few
d_gene: -
len: 16
v_gene: TRBV12-3/TRBV12-4
j_gene: TRBJ1-1
CDR3nt: TGTGCCAGCAGCCCAAATCAACAGGGCAGGAACACTGAAGCTTTCTTT
CDR3aa: CASSPNQQGRNTEAFF

abundance: many
d_gene: -
len: 12
v_gene: TRBV7-2
j_gene: TRBJ2-7
CDR3nt: TGTGCCAGCAGCGCCTCACGGGGCGAGCAGTACTTC
CDR3aa: CASSASRGEQYF

abundance: many
d_gene: TRBD2
len: 14
v_gene: TRBV15
j_gene: TRBJ2-5
CDR3nt: TGTGCCACCCAAGTGGGGGGGTTAGGAGAGACCCAGTACTTC
CDR3aa: CATQVGGLGETQYF

abundance: -
d_gene: -
len: 12
v_gene: TRBV29-1
j_gene: TRBJ1-5
CDR3nt: TGCAGCGTTGGGCAGAGCAATCAGCCCCAGCATTTT
CDR3aa: CSVGQSNQPQHF

abundance: -
d_gene: TRBD1
len: 14
v_gene: TRBV12-3/TRBV12-4
j_gene: TRBJ1-2
CDR3nt: TGTGCCAGCAGTTTAGGGACAGGGGAGGGTGGCTACACCTTC
CDR3aa: CASSLGTGEGGYTF

abundance: -
d_gene: -
len: 14
v_gene: TRBV5-1
j_gene: TRBJ1-1
CDR3nt: TGCGCCAGCAGCTTGGGAGCGGGTGGCACTGAAGCTTTCTTT
CDR3aa: CASSLGAGGTEAFF

abundance: -
d_gene: TRBD2
len: 15
v_gene: TRBV13
j_gene: TRBJ2-7
CDR3nt: TGTGCCAGCAGCATTCCGGGACTAGCTTTGGACGAGCAGTACTTC
CDR3aa: CASSIPGLALDEQYF

abundance: many
d_gene: TRBD1
len: 15
v_gene: TRBV7-2
j_gene: TRBJ2-7
CDR3nt: TGTGCCAGCAGCTTAGACGGACAGGGGGCGCGAGAGCAGTACTTC
CDR3aa: CASSLDGQGAREQYF